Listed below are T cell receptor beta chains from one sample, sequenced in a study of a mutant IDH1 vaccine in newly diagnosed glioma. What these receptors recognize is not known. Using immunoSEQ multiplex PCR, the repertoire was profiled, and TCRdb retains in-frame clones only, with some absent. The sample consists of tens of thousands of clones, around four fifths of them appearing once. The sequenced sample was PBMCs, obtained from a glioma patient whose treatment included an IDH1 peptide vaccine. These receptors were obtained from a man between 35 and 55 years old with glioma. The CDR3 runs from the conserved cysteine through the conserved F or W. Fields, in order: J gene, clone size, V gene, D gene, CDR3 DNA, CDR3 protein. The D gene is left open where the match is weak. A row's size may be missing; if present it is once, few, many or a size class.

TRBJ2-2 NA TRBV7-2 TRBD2 TGTGCCAGCAGCTCCGGACTAGCAGACACCGGGGAGCTGTTTTTT CASSSGLADTGELFF
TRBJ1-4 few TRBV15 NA TGTGCCACCAGCAGAGATATCGTTAATGAAAAACTGTTTTTT CATSRDIVNEKLFF
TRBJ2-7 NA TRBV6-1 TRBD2 TGTGCCAGCAACGCCGGGACTAGCGGGGCCTACGAGCAGTACTTC CASNAGTSGAYEQYF
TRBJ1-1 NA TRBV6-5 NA TGTGCCAGCATTCTACCCGGATCTTTTATTGAAGCTTTCTTT CASILPGSFIEAFF
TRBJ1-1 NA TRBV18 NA TGTGCCAGCACACAGGAAGGAGCGAACACTGAAGCTTTCTTT CASTQEGANTEAFF
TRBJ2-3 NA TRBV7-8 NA TGTGCCAGCAGCTTCCAGCGGGGCACAGATACGCAGTATTTT CASSFQRGTDTQYF
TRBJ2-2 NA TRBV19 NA TGTGCCAGTAGCTTGACAAGACCCGGGGAGCTGTTTTTT CASSLTRPGELFF
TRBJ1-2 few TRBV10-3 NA TGTGCCATCAGTGAGTCGACCAGGGGCGGCTACACCTTC CAISESTRGGYTF
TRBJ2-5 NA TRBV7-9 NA TGTGCCAGCCACCGGGAGCGAAAAGAGACCCAGTACTTC CASHRERKETQYF
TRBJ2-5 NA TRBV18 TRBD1 TGTGCCAGCTCCACAGGGGTCCGAGAGACCCAGTACTTC CASSTGVRETQYF
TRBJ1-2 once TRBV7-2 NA TGTGCCAGCAGCTCCCTGAGGACCGCGTATGGCTACACCTTC CASSSLRTAYGYTF
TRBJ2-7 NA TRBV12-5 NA TGTGCTAGTGGTTTTTTACAGAGTCACGAGCAGTACTTC CASGFLQSHEQYF
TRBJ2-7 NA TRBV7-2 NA TGTGCCAGCAGCTTAGGCTCGGGGGCAGGTTCCTACGAGCAGTACTTC CASSLGSGAGSYEQYF
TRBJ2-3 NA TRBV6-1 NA TGTGCCAGCAGTGAACCCCCAACAGATACGCAGTATTTT CASSEPPTDTQYF
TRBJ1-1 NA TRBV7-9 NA TGTGCCAGCAGCTCGCGGGTCCTGGGGGACACTGAAGCTTTCTTT CASSSRVLGDTEAFF
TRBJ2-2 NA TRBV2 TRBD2 TGTGCCAGCCGGTCTAGCGGGGGGTTTGCCGGGGAGCTGTTTTTT CASRSSGGFAGELFF
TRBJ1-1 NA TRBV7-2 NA TGTGCCAGCAGCTTGAAAACGTTGGCCACTGAAGCTTTCTTT CASSLKTLATEAFF
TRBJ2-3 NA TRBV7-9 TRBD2 TGTGCCAGCAGCGCGGGACTAGCGGGAGGCACAGATACGCAGTATTTT CASSAGLAGGTDTQYF
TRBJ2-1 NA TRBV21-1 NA TGTGCCAACAGGGCGGACCGAAAGTACAATGAGCAGTTCTTC CANRADRKYNEQFF
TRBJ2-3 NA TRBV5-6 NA TGTGCCAGCAGCTTAGACGGACCAGATACGCAGTATTTT CASSLDGPDTQYF
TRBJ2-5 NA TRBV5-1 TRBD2 TGCGCCAGCACCAAACAGCGGGGTATTCTTAGGGAGACCCAGTACTTC CASTKQRGILRETQYF
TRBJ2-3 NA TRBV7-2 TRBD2 TGTGCCAGCACCGAAGAGGGGAGGGGAGATACGCAGTATTTT CASTEEGRGDTQYF
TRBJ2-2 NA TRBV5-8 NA TGTGCCAGCGACTTAGGGACAACGAACACCGGGGAGCTGTTTTTT CASDLGTTNTGELFF
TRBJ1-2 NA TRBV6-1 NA TGTGCCAGCAGAGCCCTTAACTATGGCTACACCTTC CASRALNYGYTF
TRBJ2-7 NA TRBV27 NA TGTGCCAGCAGGCCCAAGGGAACAGGGTGGTCCTACGAGCAGTACTTC CASRPKGTGWSYEQYF
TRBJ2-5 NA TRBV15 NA TGTGCCACCAGCAGCGGGACTTCAGGAGAGACCCAGTACTTC CATSSGTSGETQYF
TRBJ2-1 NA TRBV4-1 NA TGCGCCAGCAGCCAAGGGGACTTCGCCTACAATGAGCAGTTCTTC CASSQGDFAYNEQFF
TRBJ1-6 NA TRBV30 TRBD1 TGTGCCTGGAGAAGCTACCGGGACAGGGGTGATTCACCCCTCCACTTT CAWRSYRDRGDSPLHF
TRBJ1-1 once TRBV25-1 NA TGTGCCAGCAGTGAATTCCCTCTTTCTCAGAACACTGAAGCTTTCTTT CASSEFPLSQNTEAFF
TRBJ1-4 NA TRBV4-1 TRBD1 TGCGCCAGCAGCCGCGGACAGGGGGTAGATGAAAAACTGTTTTTT CASSRGQGVDEKLFF
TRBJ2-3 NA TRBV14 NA TGTGCCAGCAGCGAAGACCTCCCAGCCGATACGCAGTATTTT CASSEDLPADTQYF
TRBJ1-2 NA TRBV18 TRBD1 TGTGCCAGCTCACCAAGACAGGGGGCCGGGGCTAATAACTATGGCTACACCTTC CASSPRQGAGANNYGYTF
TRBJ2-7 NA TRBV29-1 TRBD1 TGCAGCGTTGAGGTTCGGGCACGGACAGGCCTCTCCTACGAGCAGTACTTC CSVEVRARTGLSYEQYF
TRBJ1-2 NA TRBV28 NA TGTGCCAGCAGTCCAGCCGCAGCAGGCTATGGCTACACCTTC CASSPAAAGYGYTF
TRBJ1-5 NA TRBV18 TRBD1 TGTGCCAGCTCAACAGGGGGCAATCAGCCCCAGCATTTT CASSTGGNQPQHF
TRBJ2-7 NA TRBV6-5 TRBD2 TGTGCCAGCAGTTACTCCGCAGCGGGAGGAAACGAGCAGTACTTC CASSYSAAGGNEQYF
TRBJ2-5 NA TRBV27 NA TGTGCCAGCACCTCTGGGTACCAAGAGACCCAGTACTTC CASTSGYQETQYF
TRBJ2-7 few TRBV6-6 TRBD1 TGTGCCAGCAGGCCCCGGGACAGGGACGCCGAGCAGTACTTC CASRPRDRDAEQYF
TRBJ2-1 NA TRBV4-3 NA TGCGCCAGCAGCCAAGAAGGTCGCTCCTACAATGAGCAGTTCTTC CASSQEGRSYNEQFF
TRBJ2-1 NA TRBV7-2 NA TGTGCCAGCAGCTTGGCGGGGCGGCTTGGGAATGAGCAGTTCTTC CASSLAGRLGNEQFF
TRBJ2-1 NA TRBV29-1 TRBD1 TGCAGCGTTGTTTTTGGACACGGGACAGGGGGTTACAATGAGCAGTTCTTC CSVVFGHGTGGYNEQFF
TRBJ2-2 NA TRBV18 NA TGTGCCAGCTCACCACCGGTTGGTGGGCTGGGCACCGGGGAGCTGTTTTTT CASSPPVGGLGTGELFF
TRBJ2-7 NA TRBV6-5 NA TGTGCCAGCAGTTACGTGGGAATCAACCATTACGAGCAGTACTTC CASSYVGINHYEQYF
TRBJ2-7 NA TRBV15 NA TGTGCCACCAGCAAATCGATCAGTGACAGCTACGAGCAGTACTTC CATSKSISDSYEQYF
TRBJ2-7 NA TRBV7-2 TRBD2 TGTGCCAGCAGCTCTTTCCCTAGCGGGGGCTACGAGCAGTACTTC CASSSFPSGGYEQYF
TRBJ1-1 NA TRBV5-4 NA TGTGCCAGCAGCTTGGTCCGAGGTACTGAAGCTTTCTTT CASSLVRGTEAFF
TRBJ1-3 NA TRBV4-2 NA TGTGCCAGCAGCCAAGATCGGGGGGCAGGGGCTGGAAACACCATATATTTT CASSQDRGAGAGNTIYF
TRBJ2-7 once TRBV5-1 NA TGCGCCAGCAGCTTTGGGCAGGGGGGAGAGCAGTACTTC CASSFGQGGEQYF
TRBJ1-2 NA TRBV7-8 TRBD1 TGTGCCAGCAGCTTAGTTGGATCCGGGACAGCTTACTATGGCTACACCTTC CASSLVGSGTAYYGYTF